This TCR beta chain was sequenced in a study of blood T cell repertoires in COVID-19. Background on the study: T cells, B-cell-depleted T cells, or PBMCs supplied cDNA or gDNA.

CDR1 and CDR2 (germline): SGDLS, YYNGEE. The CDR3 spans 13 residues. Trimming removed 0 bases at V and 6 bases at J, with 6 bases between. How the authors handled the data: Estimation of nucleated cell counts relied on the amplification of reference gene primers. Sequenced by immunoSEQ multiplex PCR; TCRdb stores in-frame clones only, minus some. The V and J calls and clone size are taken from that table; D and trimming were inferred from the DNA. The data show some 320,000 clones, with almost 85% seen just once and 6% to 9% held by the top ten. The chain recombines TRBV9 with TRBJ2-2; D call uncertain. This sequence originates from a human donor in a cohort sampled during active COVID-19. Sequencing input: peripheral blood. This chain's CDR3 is CASSVGISGELFF. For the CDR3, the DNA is TGTGCCAGCAGCGTAGGTATCTCCGGGGAGCTGTTTTTT.